Listed below are T cell receptor beta chains from one sample, sequenced in a study of regulatory dendritic cells for organ transplantation. No antigen is known for these receptors. TCRdb's table, derived via immunoSEQ multiplex PCR, lists solely in-frame clones and lacks some. The sample shows 3,500 to 4,500 clones, approximately 60% of them seen only once. Sequenced: memory CD8+ T cells from blood cultured with regulatory dendritic cells. These receptors all come from a human donor in good health. CDR3s include the opening cysteine and the closing phenylalanine or tryptophan. A D gene is named only where the DNA matches it firmly. Rows may omit the clone size; those that give it use once, few, many or a size class.

NA | TRBJ1-2 | TRBV2 | large | TGTGCCAGCAGTGAAGCCCGAGGAGGCTACACCTTC | CASSEARGGYTF
TRBD2 | TRBJ2-7 | TRBV5-1 | few | TGCGCCAGCAGCTTTTGGAGCGGGGGGCACTACGAGCAGTACTTC | CASSFWSGGHYEQYF
NA | TRBJ1-1 | TRBV7-9 | NA | TGTGCCAGCAGCTTACAGGGGACGAACACTGAAGCTTTCTTT | CASSLQGTNTEAFF
NA | TRBJ2-3 | TRBV28 | NA | TGTGCCAGCAGTTTAGAGACTGAAATACGAACTAGCACAGATACGCAGTATTTT | CASSLETEIRTSTDTQYF
TRBD1 | TRBJ1-2 | TRBV11-3 | NA | TGTGCCAGCAGCCATGACAGGGTCGATGGCTACACCTTC | CASSHDRVDGYTF
TRBD1 | TRBJ2-1 | TRBV4-3 | NA | TGCGCCAGCAGCCGGACATGGACAGGGGTAGTTCGGAATGAGCAGTTCTTC | CASSRTWTGVVRNEQFF
NA | TRBJ1-1 | TRBV25-1 | NA | TGTGCCAGCAGAGGGGGGGGGAACACTGAAGCTTTCTTT | CASRGGGNTEAFF
TRBD1 | TRBJ2-7 | TRBV4-3 | few | TGCGCCAGCAGCCAAGATCGACAGGGGACCTACGAGCAGTACTTC | CASSQDRQGTYEQYF
TRBD1 | TRBJ1-2 | TRBV9 | NA | TGTGCCAGCAGGGGAGGCGGGACAGGGTTACCCGTAGGTGGCTACACCTTC | CASRGGGTGLPVGGYTF
NA | TRBJ2-3 | TRBV21-1 | medium-sized | TGTGCCAGCAGAGGGGCGGGACAGGGTACAGATACGCAGTATTTT | CASRGAGQGTDTQYF